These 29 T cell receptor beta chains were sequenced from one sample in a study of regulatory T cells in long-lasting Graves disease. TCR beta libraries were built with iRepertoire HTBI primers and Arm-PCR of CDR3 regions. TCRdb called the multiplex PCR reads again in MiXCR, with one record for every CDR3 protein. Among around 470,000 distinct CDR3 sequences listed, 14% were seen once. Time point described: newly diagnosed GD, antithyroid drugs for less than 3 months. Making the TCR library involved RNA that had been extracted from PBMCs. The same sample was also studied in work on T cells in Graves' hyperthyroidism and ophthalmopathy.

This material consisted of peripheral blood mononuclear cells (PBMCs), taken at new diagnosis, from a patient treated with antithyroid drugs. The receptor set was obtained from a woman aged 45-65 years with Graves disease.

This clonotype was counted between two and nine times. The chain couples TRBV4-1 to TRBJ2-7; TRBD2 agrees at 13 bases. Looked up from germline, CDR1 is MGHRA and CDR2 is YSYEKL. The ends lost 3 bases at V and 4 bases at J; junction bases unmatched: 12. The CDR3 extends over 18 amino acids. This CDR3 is CASSQGLAGNISGYEQYF. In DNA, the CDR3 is TGCGCCAGCAGCCAGGGACTAGCGGGGAATATTTCAGGATACGAGCAGTACTTC.

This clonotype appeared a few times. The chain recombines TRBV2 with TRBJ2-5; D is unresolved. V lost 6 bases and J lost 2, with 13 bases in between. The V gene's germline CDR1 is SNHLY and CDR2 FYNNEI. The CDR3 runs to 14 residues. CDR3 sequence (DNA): TGTGCCAGCAGACCTACCGAAGCTCAAGAGACCCAGTACTTC. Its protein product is CASRPTEAQETQYF.

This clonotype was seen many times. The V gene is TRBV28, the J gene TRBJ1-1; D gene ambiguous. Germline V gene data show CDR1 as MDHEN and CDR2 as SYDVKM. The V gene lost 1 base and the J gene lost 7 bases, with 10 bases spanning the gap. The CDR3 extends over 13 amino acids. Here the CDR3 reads CASSLSDGREAFF. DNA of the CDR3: TGTGCCAGCAGTTTATCCGACGGCCGTGAAGCTTTCTTT.

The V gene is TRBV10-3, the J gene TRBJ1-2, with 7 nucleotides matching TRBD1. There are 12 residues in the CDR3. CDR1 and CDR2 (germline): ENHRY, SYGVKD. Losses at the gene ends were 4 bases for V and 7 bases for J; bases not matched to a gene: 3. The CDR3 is CAISGQGVGYTF. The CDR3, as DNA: TGTGCCATCAGTGGACAGGGTGTTGGCTACACCTTC.

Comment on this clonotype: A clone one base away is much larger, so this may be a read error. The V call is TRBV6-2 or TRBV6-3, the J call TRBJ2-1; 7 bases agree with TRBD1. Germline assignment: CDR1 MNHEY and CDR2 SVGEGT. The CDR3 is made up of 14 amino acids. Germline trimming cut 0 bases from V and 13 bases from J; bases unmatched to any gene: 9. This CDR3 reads CASSYSRQGRTQFF. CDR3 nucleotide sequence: TGTGCCAGCAGTTACTCGAGACAGGGAAGGACCCAGTTCTTC.

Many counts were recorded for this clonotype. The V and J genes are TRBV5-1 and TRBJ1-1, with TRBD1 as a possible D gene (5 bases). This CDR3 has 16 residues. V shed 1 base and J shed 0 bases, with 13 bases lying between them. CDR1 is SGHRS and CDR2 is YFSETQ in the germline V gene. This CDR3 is CASSLPGTPMNTEAFF. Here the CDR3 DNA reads TGCGCCAGCAGCTTGCCCGGGACGCCGATGAACACTGAAGCTTTCTTT. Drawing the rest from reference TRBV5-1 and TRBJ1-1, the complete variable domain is KAGVTQTPRYLIKTRGQQVTLSCSPISGHRSVSWYQQTPGQGLQFLFEYFSETQRNKGNFPGRFSGRQFSNSRSEMNVSTLELGDSALYLCASSLPGTPMNTEAFFGQGTRLTVV.

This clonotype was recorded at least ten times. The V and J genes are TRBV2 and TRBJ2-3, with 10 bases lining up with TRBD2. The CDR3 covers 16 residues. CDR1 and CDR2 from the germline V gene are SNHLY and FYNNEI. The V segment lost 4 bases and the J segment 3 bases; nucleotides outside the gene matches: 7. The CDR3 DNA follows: TGTGCCAGCAGTGGGTCCCCTAGCGGGAGTACAGATACGCAGTATTTT. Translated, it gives CASSGSPSGSTDTQYF. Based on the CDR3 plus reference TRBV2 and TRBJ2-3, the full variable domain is EPEVTQTPSHQVTQMGQEVILRCVPISNHLYFYWYRQILGQKVEFLVSFYNNEISEKSEIFDDQFSVERPDGSNFTLKIRSTKLEDSAMYFCASSGSPSGSTDTQYFGPGTRLTVL.

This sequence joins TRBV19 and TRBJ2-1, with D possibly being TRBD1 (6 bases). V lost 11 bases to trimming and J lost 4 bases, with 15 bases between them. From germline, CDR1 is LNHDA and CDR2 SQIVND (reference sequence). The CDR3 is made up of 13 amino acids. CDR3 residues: CASGQRVYNEQFF. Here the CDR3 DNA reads TGTGCCTCAGGACAGAGAGTATACAATGAGCAGTTCTTC.

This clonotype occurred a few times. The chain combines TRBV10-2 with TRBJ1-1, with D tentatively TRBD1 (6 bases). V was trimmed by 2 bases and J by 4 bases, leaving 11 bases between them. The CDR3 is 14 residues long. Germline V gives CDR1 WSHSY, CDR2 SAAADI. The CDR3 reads CASSETGRSTEAFF. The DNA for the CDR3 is TGCGCCAGCAGTGAGACAGGGCGGAGCACTGAAGCTTTCTTT.

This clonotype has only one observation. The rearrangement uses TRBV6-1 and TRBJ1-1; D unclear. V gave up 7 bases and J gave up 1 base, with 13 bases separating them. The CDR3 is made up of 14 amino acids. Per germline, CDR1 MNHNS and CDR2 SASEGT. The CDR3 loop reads CASKRSEWNTEAFF. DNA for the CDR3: TGTGCCAGCAAGCGGTCCGAATGGAACACTGAAGCTTTCTTT.

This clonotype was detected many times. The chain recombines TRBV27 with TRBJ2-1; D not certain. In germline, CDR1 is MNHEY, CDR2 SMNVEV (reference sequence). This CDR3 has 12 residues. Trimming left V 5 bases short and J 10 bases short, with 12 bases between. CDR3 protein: CASSPSVREQFF. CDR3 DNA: TGTGCCAGCAGTCCCTCGGTTCGGGAGCAGTTCTTC.

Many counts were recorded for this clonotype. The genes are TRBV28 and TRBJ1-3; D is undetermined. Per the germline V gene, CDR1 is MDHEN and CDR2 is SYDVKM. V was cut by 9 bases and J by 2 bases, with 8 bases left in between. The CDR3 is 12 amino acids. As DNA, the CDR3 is TGTGCCAGTGAACAGCCTGGAAACACCATATATTTT. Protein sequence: CASEQPGNTIYF.

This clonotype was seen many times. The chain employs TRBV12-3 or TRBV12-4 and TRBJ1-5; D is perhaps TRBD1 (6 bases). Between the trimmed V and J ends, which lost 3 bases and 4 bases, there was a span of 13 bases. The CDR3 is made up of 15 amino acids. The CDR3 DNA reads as TGTGCCAGCAGTTTCCATTTACAGGGTAATCAGCCCCAGCATTTT. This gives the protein CASSFHLQGNQPQHF.

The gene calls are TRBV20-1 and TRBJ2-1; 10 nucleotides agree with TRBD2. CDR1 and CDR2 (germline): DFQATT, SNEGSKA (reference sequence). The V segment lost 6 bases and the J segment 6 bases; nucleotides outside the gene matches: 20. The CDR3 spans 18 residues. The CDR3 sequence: CSAPRGLAGESSGNEQFF. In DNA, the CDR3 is TGCAGTGCCCCACGGGGCCTAGCGGGAGAGTCCTCTGGCAATGAGCAGTTCTTC.

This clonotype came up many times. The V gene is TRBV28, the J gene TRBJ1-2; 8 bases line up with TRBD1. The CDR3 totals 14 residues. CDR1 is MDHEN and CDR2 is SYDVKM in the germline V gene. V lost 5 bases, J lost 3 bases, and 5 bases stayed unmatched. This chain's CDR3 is CASSNQQGDYGYTF. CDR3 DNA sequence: TGTGCCAGCAGTAACCAACAGGGGGACTATGGCTACACCTTC.

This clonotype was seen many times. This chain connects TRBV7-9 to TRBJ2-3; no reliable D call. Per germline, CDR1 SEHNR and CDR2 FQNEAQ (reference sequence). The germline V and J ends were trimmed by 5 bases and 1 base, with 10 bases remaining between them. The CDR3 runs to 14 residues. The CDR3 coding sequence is TGTGCCAGCAGCCCCATCAAGGGCACAGATACGCAGTATTTT. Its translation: CASSPIKGTDTQYF.

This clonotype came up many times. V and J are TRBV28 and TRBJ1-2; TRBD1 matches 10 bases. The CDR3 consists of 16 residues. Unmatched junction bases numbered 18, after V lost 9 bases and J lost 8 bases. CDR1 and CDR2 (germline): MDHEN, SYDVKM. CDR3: CASRTPGRQGAGGYTF. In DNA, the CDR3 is TGTGCCAGTAGGACGCCTGGGAGACAGGGGGCTGGGGGCTACACCTTC.

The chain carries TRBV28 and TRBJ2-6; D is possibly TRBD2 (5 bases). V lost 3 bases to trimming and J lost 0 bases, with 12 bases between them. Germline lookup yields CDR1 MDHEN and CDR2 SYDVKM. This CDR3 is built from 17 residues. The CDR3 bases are TGTGCCAGCAGTTTTTTGAGGGAATACTCTGGGGCCAACGTCCTGACTTTC. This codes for CASSFLREYSGANVLTF. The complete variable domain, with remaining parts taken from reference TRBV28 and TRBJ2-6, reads DVKVTQSSRYLVKRTGEKVFLECVQDMDHENMFWYRQDPGLGLRLIYFSYDVKMKEKGDIPEGYSVSREKKERFSLILESASTNQTSMYLCASSFLREYSGANVLTFGAGSRLTVL.

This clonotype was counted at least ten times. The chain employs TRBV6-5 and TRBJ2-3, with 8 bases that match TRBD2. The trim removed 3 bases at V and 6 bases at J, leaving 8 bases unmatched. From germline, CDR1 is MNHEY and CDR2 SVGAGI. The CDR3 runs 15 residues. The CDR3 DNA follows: TGTGCCAGCAGTTATACGGGTGCTAGCGGGGATACGCAGTATTTT. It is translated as CASSYTGASGDTQYF.

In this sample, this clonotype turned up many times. CDR3 sequence (DNA): TGTGCCAGCAGACCTCTGTTAGCCGACCACTACGAGCAGTACTTC. Encoded protein: CASRPLLADHYEQYF. The J gene is TRBJ2-7, the V gene TRBV28; no definite D call. The CDR3 length is 15 residues. Germline CDR1 is MDHEN and CDR2 is SYDVKM. Trimming cost V 6 bases and J 3 bases, with 18 bases left between them.

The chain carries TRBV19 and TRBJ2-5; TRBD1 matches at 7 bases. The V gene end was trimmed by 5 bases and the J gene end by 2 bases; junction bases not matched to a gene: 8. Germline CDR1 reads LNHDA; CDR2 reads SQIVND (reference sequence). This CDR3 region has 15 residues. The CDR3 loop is CASSGAGTAQETQYF. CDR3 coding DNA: TGTGCCAGTAGTGGCGCCGGGACAGCACAAGAGACCCAGTACTTC.

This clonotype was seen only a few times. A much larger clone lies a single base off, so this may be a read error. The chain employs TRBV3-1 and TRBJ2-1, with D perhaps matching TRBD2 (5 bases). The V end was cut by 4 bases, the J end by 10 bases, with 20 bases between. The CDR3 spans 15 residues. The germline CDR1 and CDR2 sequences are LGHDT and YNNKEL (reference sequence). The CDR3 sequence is CASSRQSGVTYEQFF. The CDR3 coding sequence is TGTGCCAGCAGCCGACAAAGCGGAGTCACCTACGAGCAGTTCTTC.

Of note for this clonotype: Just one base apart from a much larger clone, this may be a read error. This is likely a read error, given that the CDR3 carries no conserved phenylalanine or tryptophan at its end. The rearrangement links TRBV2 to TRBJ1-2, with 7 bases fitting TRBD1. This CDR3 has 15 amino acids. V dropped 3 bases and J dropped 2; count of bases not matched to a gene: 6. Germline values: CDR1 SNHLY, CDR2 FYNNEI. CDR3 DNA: TGTGCCAGCAGTGATCCGGGACAGTCCAACTATGGCTACACCCTC. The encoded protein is CASSDPGQSNYGYTL.

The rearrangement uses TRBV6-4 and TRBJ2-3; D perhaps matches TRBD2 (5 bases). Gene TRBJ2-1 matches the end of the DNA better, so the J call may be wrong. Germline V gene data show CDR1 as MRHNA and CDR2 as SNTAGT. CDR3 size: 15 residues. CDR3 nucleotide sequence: TGTGCCAGCAGTGAGACTACTCGGCTCCACAATGAGCAGTTCTTC. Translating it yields CASSETTRLHNEQFF.

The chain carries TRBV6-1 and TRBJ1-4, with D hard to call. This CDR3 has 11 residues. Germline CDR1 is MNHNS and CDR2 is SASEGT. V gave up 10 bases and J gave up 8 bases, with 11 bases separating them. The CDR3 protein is CATNQEEKLFF. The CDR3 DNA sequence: TGTGCCACCAACCAGGAAGAAAAACTGTTTTTT.

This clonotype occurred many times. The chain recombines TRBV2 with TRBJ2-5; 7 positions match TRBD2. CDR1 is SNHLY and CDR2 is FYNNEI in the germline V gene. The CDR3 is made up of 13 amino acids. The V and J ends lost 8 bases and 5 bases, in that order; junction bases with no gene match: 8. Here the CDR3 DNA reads TGTGCCAGCGATCAATCGGGGGGTGAGACCCAGTACTTC. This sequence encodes CASDQSGGETQYF. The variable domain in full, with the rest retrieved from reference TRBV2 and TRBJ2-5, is EPEVTQTPSHQVTQMGQEVILRCVPISNHLYFYWYRQILGQKVEFLVSFYNNEISEKSEIFDDQFSVERPDGSNFTLKIRSTKLEDSAMYFCASDQSGGETQYFGPGTRLLVL.

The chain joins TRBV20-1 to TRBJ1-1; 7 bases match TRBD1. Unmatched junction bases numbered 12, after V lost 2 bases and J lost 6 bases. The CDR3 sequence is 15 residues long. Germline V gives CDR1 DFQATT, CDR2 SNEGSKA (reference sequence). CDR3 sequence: CSARPGGWENAEAFF. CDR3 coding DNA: TGCAGTGCTAGACCAGGGGGGTGGGAAAATGCTGAAGCTTTCTTT.

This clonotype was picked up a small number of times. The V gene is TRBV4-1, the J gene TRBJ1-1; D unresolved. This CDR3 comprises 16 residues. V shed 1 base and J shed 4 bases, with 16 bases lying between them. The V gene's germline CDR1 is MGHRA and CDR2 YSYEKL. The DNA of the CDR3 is TGCGCCAGCAGCCAAGCGCGGATCTTAGGACGCACTGAAGCTTTCTTT. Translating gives CASSQARILGRTEAFF.

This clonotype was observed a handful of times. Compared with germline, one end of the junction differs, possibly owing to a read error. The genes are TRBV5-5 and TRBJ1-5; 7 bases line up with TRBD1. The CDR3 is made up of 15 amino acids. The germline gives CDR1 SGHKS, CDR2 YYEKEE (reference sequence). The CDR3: CASSLDRGFNRPQHF. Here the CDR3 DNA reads TGTGCCAGCAGCTTGGACAGGGGCTTTAATCGGCCCCAGCATTTT.